These 24 T cell receptor beta chains originate from one sample sequenced in a study of long-term antiretroviral therapy in people with HIV. Survey level was the resolution at which the v3.0 immunoSEQ assay ran. TCRdb keeps only in-frame clones here, not all; method: immunoSEQ multiplex PCR. The data show about 22,000 clones, 70% to 90% seen once. The sample here was unsorted PBMCs, taken 1.8 years before starting antiretroviral therapy. These receptor sequences come from a woman aged 25 to 39 with HIV.

The chain couples TRBV7-6 to TRBJ1-3; D call uncertain. The germline V and J ends were trimmed by 5 bases and 6 bases, with 20 bases remaining between them. The V gene's germline CDR1 is SGHVS and CDR2 FNYEAQ. The CDR3 extends over 16 amino acids. The DNA of the CDR3 is TGTGCCAGCAGCCAGCGGACTGTTTCGGTGTCAAACACCATATATTTT. The encoded protein is CASSQRTVSVSNTIYF.

This chain uses TRBV5-1 with TRBJ1-4, with unresolved D. The CDR3 spans 14 residues. V lost 3 bases and J lost 4, with 10 bases in between. Germline CDR1 is SGHRS and CDR2 is YFSETQ. In DNA, the CDR3 is TGCGCCAGCAGCTCGCAGGCACATAATGAAAAACTGTTTTTT. This gives the protein CASSSQAHNEKLFF.

This clone has a handful of counts. The genes are TRBV25-1 and TRBJ2-7, with TRBD1 matching 8 bases. Germline V lookup: CDR1 MGHDK, CDR2 SYGVNS. The trim removed 4 bases at V and 3 bases at J, leaving 8 bases unmatched. The CDR3 runs to 15 residues. CDR3 sequence reads: CASSAGGRGLYEQYF. DNA of the CDR3: TGTGCCAGCAGTGCAGGGGGCAGGGGGCTCTACGAGCAGTACTTC.

The chain carries TRBV5-4 and TRBJ2-7; 8 bases match TRBD2. Germline V gene data show CDR1 as SGHNT and CDR2 as YYREEE (reference sequence). This CDR3 has 16 amino acids. V gave up 4 bases and J gave up 2 bases; unmatched junction bases: 11. CDR3 sequence reads: CASSVSGAGGAYEQYF. For the CDR3, the DNA is TGTGCCAGCAGCGTCTCGGGGGCGGGGGGTGCCTACGAGCAGTACTTC.

V usage is TRBV9 and J usage is TRBJ1-2; 10 bases match TRBD1. In germline, CDR1 is SGDLS, CDR2 YYNGEE. This CDR3 is 15 amino acids long. The ends lost 0 bases at V and 4 bases at J; junction bases unmatched: 3. This CDR3 is CASSVVDRGVYGYTF. The CDR3 DNA reads as TGTGCCAGCAGCGTAGTGGACAGGGGGGTCTATGGCTACACCTTC.

This clone appeared once. The genes are TRBV5-1 and TRBJ2-5; no clear D gene. The V end was cut by 1 base, the J end by 1 base, with 2 bases between. Germline CDR1 reads SGHRS; CDR2 reads YFSETQ. The CDR3 consists of 12 residues. CDR3 sequence reads: CASSLTQETQYF. CDR3 DNA: TGCGCCAGCAGCTTGACCCAAGAGACCCAGTACTTC.

The chain has TRBV5-1 and TRBJ1-1; no reliable D call. Trimming took 0 bases from V and 4 from J, leaving 10 bases between them. The CDR3 length is 14 residues. Germline-derived CDR1 and CDR2 are SGHRS and YFSETQ. CDR3 sequence: CASSLGSPSTEAFF. The CDR3 DNA is TGCGCCAGCAGCTTGGGCAGCCCCAGCACTGAAGCTTTCTTT.

This chain connects TRBV7-2 to TRBJ2-5; either TRBD1 or TRBD2 may supply D (5 bases each). The germline gives CDR1 SGHTA, CDR2 FQGNSA. Trimming cost V 1 base and J 5 bases, with 14 bases left between them. CDR3 length: 15 amino acids. The CDR3 nucleotides read TGTGCCAGCAGCTTAGAGAGGGGAACCCGGGAGACCCAGTACTTC. Protein: CASSLERGTRETQYF.

The rearrangement uses TRBV6-1 and TRBJ1-5, with D maybe TRBD1 (5 bases). The germline V gene encodes CDR1 MNHNS and CDR2 SASEGT. The CDR3 contains 15 residues. Between the trimmed V and J ends, which lost 6 bases and 3 bases, there was a span of 15 bases. CDR3 sequence reads: CASSWERGANQPQHF. The CDR3 DNA is TGTGCCAGCAGCTGGGAGAGGGGCGCCAATCAGCCCCAGCATTTT.

The chain couples TRBV27 to TRBJ1-1; no firm D call. CDR1 and CDR2 from the germline V gene are MNHEY and SMNVEV (reference sequence). This CDR3 contains 13 residues. The V and J ends lost 3 bases and 1 base respectively, with 6 bases between them. The CDR3 here is CASSFRANTEAFF. CDR3 DNA sequence: TGTGCCAGCAGTTTTCGGGCGAACACTGAAGCTTTCTTT.

This clone was counted a single time. The rearrangement links TRBV10-3 to TRBJ2-5; D might be TRBD1 (6 bases). This CDR3 is 12 amino acids long. Trimming left V 6 bases short and J 7 bases short, with 12 bases between. Germline V lookup: CDR1 ENHRY, CDR2 SYGVKD. Here the CDR3 reads CAIRNEGGTQYF. The CDR3 DNA follows: TGTGCCATCAGAAATGAAGGGGGGACCCAGTACTTC.

The chain employs TRBV10-3 and TRBJ1-1, with 7 nucleotides matching TRBD1. The CDR3 sequence is 14 residues long. Per the germline V gene, CDR1 is ENHRY and CDR2 is SYGVKD. Unmatched junction bases numbered 5, after V lost 6 bases and J lost 1 base. The CDR3 sequence: CAISRQGGNTEAFF. The CDR3 DNA is TGTGCCATCAGCAGACAGGGCGGGAACACTGAAGCTTTCTTT.

V gene TRBV2 combines with J gene TRBJ2-3; 7 nucleotides line up with TRBD1. Germline V CDR1 and CDR2: SNHLY, FYNNEI. With 4 bases clipped from V and 1 base from J, the junction kept 2 bases outside the gene matches. This CDR3 comprises 14 residues. In DNA, the CDR3 is TGTGCCAGCAGTGCAGACAGGGGCACAGATACGCAGTATTTT. Its translation: CASSADRGTDTQYF.

The rearrangement joins TRBV25-1 to TRBJ2-1; 11 bases align to TRBD2. This CDR3 spans 14 amino acids. Germline-derived CDR1 and CDR2 are MGHDK and SYGVNS. V dropped 2 bases and J dropped 10; count of bases not matched to a gene: 4. CDR3 sequence: CASSERVAGGEQFF. The CDR3, as DNA: TGTGCCAGCAGTGAACGAGTAGCGGGGGGGGAGCAGTTCTTC.

The rearrangement links TRBV27 to TRBJ2-7, with TRBD1 matching over 8 bases. Trimming removed 6 bases from V and 9 bases from J; junction bases left unmatched: 16. The CDR3 has 15 amino acids. Germline loops: CDR1 MNHEY, CDR2 SMNVEV (reference sequence). CDR3 in DNA: TGTGCCAGCAGCCCAGGACAGGGCTCGGGGCCGGGGCAGTACTTC. The encoded protein is CASSPGQGSGPGQYF.

The J gene is TRBJ2-7, the V gene TRBV6-1; weak D call: TRBD2 (5 bases). V lost 6 bases, J lost 4 bases, and 10 bases lay in between. This CDR3 region has 12 residues. Germline assignment: CDR1 MNHNS and CDR2 SASEGT. CDR3 residues: CASRGEGYEQYV. Written as DNA, the CDR3 is TGTGCCAGCAGAGGAGAGGGTTACGAGCAGTACGTC.

This clone was detected once. CDR3: CATSRNTPGSEQYV. CDR3 coding DNA: TGTGCCACCAGCAGAAACACCCCCGGGAGCGAGCAGTACGTC. The genes are TRBV15 and TRBJ2-7; possible D gene TRBD2, 6 bases. Trimming stripped 2 bases from V and 6 bases from J, with 14 bases between. This CDR3 contains 14 residues. The V gene's germline CDR1 is LNHNV and CDR2 YYDKDF (reference sequence).

The gene calls are TRBV28 and TRBJ1-1; D gene unclear. Germline CDR1 reads MDHEN; CDR2 reads SYDVKM. There are 13 residues in the CDR3. V was shortened by 9 bases and J by 4 bases, with 15 bases between the two germline ends. CDR3 sequence reads: CASTGSLSTEAFF. The CDR3 DNA follows: TGTGCCAGTACGGGATCATTAAGCACTGAAGCTTTCTTT.

The chain couples TRBV5-5 to TRBJ1-6, with 9 bases identical to TRBD1. CDR1 SGHKS and CDR2 YYEKEE come from the germline V gene (reference sequence). The length of the CDR3 is 15 residues. V lost 7 bases to trimming and J lost 4 bases; unmatched junction nucleotides: 6. The CDR3 region is CASGGGQGYNSPLHF. CDR3 sequence (DNA): TGTGCCAGCGGCGGCGGACAGGGGTATAATTCACCCCTCCACTTT. Supplemented by reference TRBV5-5 and TRBJ1-6, the full variable domain reads DAGVTQSPTHLIKTRGQQVTLRCSPISGHKSVSWYQQVLGQGPQFIFQYYEKEERGRGNFPDRFSARQFPNYSSELNVNALLLGDSALYLCASGGGQGYNSPLHFGNGTRLTVT.

The chain carries TRBV5-6 and TRBJ1-1; 7 bases match TRBD1. J gave up 8 bases and V 0 bases, and 1 base lay outside the gene matches. The CDR3 contains 12 residues. Germline CDR1 is SGHDT and CDR2 is YYEEEE. This CDR3 reads CASSLGQGEAFF. CDR3 nucleotide sequence: TGTGCCAGCAGCTTGGGACAGGGAGAAGCTTTCTTT.

The chain links TRBV9 to TRBJ2-3; D call uncertain. Trimming removed 5 bases from V and 4 bases from J, with 11 bases in between. CDR3 length: 13 amino acids. CDR1 is SGDLS and CDR2 is YYNGEE in the germline V gene. DNA for the CDR3: TGTGCCAGCAGTAGGATCTGGGCAGATACGCAGTATTTT. Encoded protein: CASSRIWADTQYF. Full variable domain (outside the CDR3, taken from reference TRBV9 and TRBJ2-3): DSGVTQTPKHLITATGQRVTLRCSPRSGDLSVYWYQQSLDQGLQFLIQYYNGEERAKGNILERFSAQQFPDLHSELNLSSLELGDSALYFCASSRIWADTQYFGPGTRLTVL.

V usage is TRBV4-2 and J usage is TRBJ1-1; D perhaps matches TRBD1 (5 bases). V was pared by 0 bases and J by 2 bases, with 10 bases between. This CDR3 has 15 residues. CDR1 LGHNA and CDR2 YNFKEQ come from the germline V gene. This CDR3 reads CASSQEGRLNTEAFF. In nucleotides, the CDR3 is TGTGCCAGCAGCCAAGAGGGACGGCTAAACACTGAAGCTTTCTTT.

The CDR3 coding sequence is TGTGCCAGCAGCTTGGGGGCGGGACACCTGCTTAACACTGAAGCTTTCTTT. It yields the protein CASSLGAGHLLNTEAFF. This chain joins TRBV5-6 and TRBJ1-1, with D perhaps TRBD1 (6 bases). Germline CDR1 SGHDT, CDR2 YYEEEE. This CDR3 contains 17 residues. Trimming pared 0 bases from V and 2 bases from J, leaving 17 bases between.

V usage is TRBV9 and J usage is TRBJ1-1; possible D gene TRBD1, 5 bases. The germline V and J ends were trimmed by 3 bases and 1 base, with 10 bases remaining between them. The CDR3 has 14 residues. In germline, CDR1 is SGDLS, CDR2 YYNGEE. The CDR3 spells CASSARGANTEAFF. In DNA, the CDR3 is TGTGCCAGCAGCGCCCGAGGGGCGAACACTGAAGCTTTCTTT.